What follows are 9 T cell receptor beta chains derived from one specimen sequenced in a study of cytomegalovirus exposure and HLA in healthy donors. This PCR relied on a set of 60 Vbeta primers and 13 Jbeta primers. Clones were read by immunoSEQ multiplex PCR, and TCRdb kept only the in-frame ones, dropping some. The table lists roughly 130,000 clones, around three quarters of them singletons. The sequenced material came from PBMCs. These receptors were obtained from a man aged 18 to 29 in good health and CMV-seronegative.

The chain recombines TRBV11-3 with TRBJ1-1; the D gene is possibly TRBD1 (5 bases). Germline V CDR1 and CDR2: SGHNT, YENEEA. The CDR3 length is 13 residues. The V end was cut by 1 base, the J end by 8 bases, with 11 bases between. CDR3 sequence (DNA): TGTGCCAGCAGCTTAGGATCAGGGTGGGAAGCTTTCTTT. Translating gives CASSLGSGWEAFF.

Regarding this clone: The same CDR3 can be traced to other DNA sequences in this sample. The chain uses TRBV5-4 and TRBJ2-3; possible D gene TRBD2, 5 bases. V gave up 2 bases and J gave up 5 bases, with 9 bases separating them. This CDR3 has 13 amino acids. Germline CDR1 is SGHNT and CDR2 is YYREEE (reference sequence). The CDR3 nucleotides are TGTGCCAGCAGCTTAACCGGGGAAGATACGCAGTATTTT. It is translated as CASSLTGEDTQYF.

The CDR3 sequence is CASSTSGNTDTQYF. CDR3 nucleotide sequence: TGTGCCAGTAGTACCAGCGGAAATACAGATACGCAGTATTTT. The genes are TRBV19 and TRBJ2-3; possibly TRBD2 for D (5 bases). V was trimmed by 4 bases and J by 3 bases, leaving 11 bases between them. CDR1 LNHDA and CDR2 SQIVND come from the germline V gene (reference sequence). The CDR3 has 14 amino acids.

The genes are TRBV29-1 and TRBJ2-5, with 9 bases matching TRBD2. TRBJ2-7 matches the DNA end more closely, so the J call is doubtful. The CDR3 totals 14 residues. Looked up from germline, CDR1 is SQVTM and CDR2 is ANQGSEA. The DNA of the CDR3 is TGCAGCGTCCGTAGCGGGAGTGGCGCCTACGAGCAGTACTTC. Its translation is CSVRSGSGAYEQYF.

This clone was observed a few times. The CDR3 loop is CASSDLAGLGDTQYF. CDR3 DNA: TGTGCCAGCAGCGACCTAGCGGGTCTAGGAGATACGCAGTATTTT. The V gene is TRBV11-2, the J gene TRBJ2-3; 8 nucleotides match TRBD2. The CDR3 spans 15 residues. V was pared by 5 bases and J by 5 bases, with 9 bases of the junction left unmatched. The germline V gene has CDR1 SGHAT and CDR2 FQNNGV.

The chain links TRBV30 to TRBJ1-3, with TRBD1 as a possible D gene (6 bases). V gave up 6 bases and J gave up 1 base, with 13 bases separating them. Germline CDR1 and CDR2: GTSNPN and SVGIG (reference sequence). The CDR3 length is 14 residues. The chain's CDR3 is CACPDRFSGNTIYF. In DNA, the CDR3 is TGTGCCTGCCCAGACAGGTTTTCTGGAAACACCATATATTTT.

This chain joins TRBV11-2 and TRBJ2-2; 7 positions match TRBD2. Germline CDR1 reads SGHAT; CDR2 reads FQNNGV. The CDR3 contains 19 residues. The trim removed 3 bases at V and 2 bases at J, leaving 15 bases unmatched. The CDR3 protein is CASSFFTILPSGNTGELFF. CDR3 sequence (DNA): TGTGCCAGCAGCTTCTTCACCATCTTACCTAGCGGCAACACCGGGGAGCTGTTTTTT.

The chain uses TRBV7-9 and TRBJ2-3, with TRBD1 matching over 7 bases. Germline loops: CDR1 SEHNR, CDR2 FQNEAQ (reference sequence). J gave up 1 base and V 5 bases, and 15 bases lay outside the gene matches. The CDR3 spans 18 residues. This CDR3 is CASSPSLLRQGRTDTQYF. CDR3 DNA sequence: TGTGCCAGCAGCCCATCCCTTCTACGACAGGGACGCACAGATACGCAGTATTTT.

V gene TRBV19 combines with J gene TRBJ2-1; the match to TRBD2 covers 12 bases. V lost 4 bases and J lost 4; bases outside the gene matches: 2. The CDR3 length is 15 residues. Germline V gives CDR1 LNHDA, CDR2 SQIVND (reference sequence). This CDR3 reads CASSTGLAGYNEQFF. CDR3 in DNA: TGTGCCAGTAGTACAGGACTAGCGGGATACAATGAGCAGTTCTTC.